A selection of T cell receptor beta chains follows, all from one sample in a study of shared clonotypes between healthy human individuals. Using immunoSEQ multiplex PCR, the repertoire was profiled, and TCRdb retains in-frame clones only, with some absent. The table lists roughly 810,000 clones, roughly 96% of them singletons. The sequencing sample was made of naive CD8+ T cells sorted from blood. Receptor source: a man younger than 45 in good health. Both conserved end residues are part of each CDR3. D genes are given only for firm matches. Some rows have no size entry. The others give once, few or many, or a class for an expanded clone.

DNA,CDR3,V,D,size,J
TGCAGCGTTGAAGATCAGCGGGGGGGTGACTACGAGCAGTACTTC,CSVEDQRGGDYEQYF,TRBV29-1,TRBD2,NA,TRBJ2-7
TGTGCCAGCAGCCCACCCTTCTGGACTAGCGGGAACACGCAGTTCTTC,CASSPPFWTSGNTQFF,TRBV7-9,TRBD2,NA,TRBJ2-1
TGTGCCAGCAGTCCGGACGGCTACGAGCAGTACTTC,CASSPDGYEQYF,TRBV6-5,NA,NA,TRBJ2-7
TGCGCCAGCAGCCAGGGGACAGGGGGCGCATACATTCAGTACTTC,CASSQGTGGAYIQYF,TRBV4-1,TRBD1,NA,TRBJ2-4
TGTGCCAGCAGCCGACTAGCGGCACTCCACAATGAGCAGTTCTTC,CASSRLAALHNEQFF,TRBV6-5,TRBD2,NA,TRBJ2-1
TGTGCCAGCAGCTTAGCTTTCGGGGCCACCTACAATGAGCAGTTCTTC,CASSLAFGATYNEQFF,TRBV7-9,NA,NA,TRBJ2-1
TGTGCCAGCCGGGGTGGCCCCTCAGAGCAGTACTTC,CASRGGPSEQYF,TRBV2,NA,NA,TRBJ2-7
TGTGCCAGCAGGGTAGAGGGGGCGAGGACCGGGGAGCTGTTTTTT,CASRVEGARTGELFF,TRBV7-8,TRBD1,NA,TRBJ2-2
TGTGCCAGCAGTTTAGGAGGGATCGGCTACACCTTC,CASSLGGIGYTF,TRBV27,NA,once,TRBJ1-2
TGCAGCGGGAGGGAGGGTCCAGATACGCAGTATTTT,CSGREGPDTQYF,TRBV29-1,TRBD2,NA,TRBJ2-3
TGTGCCAGCAGCTTAGCTGCGGGACAGGGATTCGAGCAGTACTTC,CASSLAAGQGFEQYF,TRBV11-3,TRBD1,NA,TRBJ2-7
TGTGCCAGCAGTTATTCGACGGGGTACGAGCAGTACTTC,CASSYSTGYEQYF,TRBV6-5,NA,NA,TRBJ2-7
TGTGCCAGCAGGACCGGCCACACAGATACGCAGTATTTT,CASRTGHTDTQYF,TRBV2,NA,once,TRBJ2-3
TGTGCCAGCAGTTACTTGGGACTAGCGAACTCCTACGAGCAGTACTTC,CASSYLGLANSYEQYF,TRBV6-5,TRBD2,NA,TRBJ2-7
TGTGCCAGCAGTCGCGGGAGTAACACCGGGGAGCTGTTTTTT,CASSRGSNTGELFF,TRBV2,TRBD2,NA,TRBJ2-2
TGCAGCGTTCCCGACGGCAGCTCCTACAATGAGCAGTTCTTC,CSVPDGSSYNEQFF,TRBV29-1,NA,few,TRBJ2-1
TGTGCCAGCAGTTTATTAATCGGGGCAAATGAGCAGTTCTTC,CASSLLIGANEQFF,TRBV28,NA,NA,TRBJ2-1
TGTGCCAGCAGCTTAGCGGGACAGGGGGCGCTGGGTACCGGGGAGCTGTTTTTT,CASSLAGQGALGTGELFF,TRBV7-6,TRBD1,NA,TRBJ2-2
TGTGCCAGCAGTGTACAGGGGAACACTGAAGCTTTCTTT,CASSVQGNTEAFF,TRBV6-5,NA,NA,TRBJ1-1
TGTGCCAGCAGCTCGCAACTAGCGAACGAGCAGTACTTC,CASSSQLANEQYF,TRBV7-8,TRBD2,NA,TRBJ2-7
TGTGCCAGCAGTTCCCTCGGGACTAGCGGGACCTACGAGCAGTACTTC,CASSSLGTSGTYEQYF,TRBV27,TRBD2,NA,TRBJ2-7
TGTGCCAGCAGCCCCGTACGAGACAGGGTTGGTTGGGAGCAGTACTTC,CASSPVRDRVGWEQYF,TRBV11-2,TRBD1,few,TRBJ2-7
TGTGCCAGCAGCCTCCTCAGGGGGCCCGCCTATGGCTACACCTTC,CASSLLRGPAYGYTF,TRBV14,TRBD1,NA,TRBJ1-2
TGTGCCACCTACCGGGACAGATACATGAACACTGAAGCTTTCTTT,CATYRDRYMNTEAFF,TRBV19,TRBD1,NA,TRBJ1-1
TGTGCCAGCACCCGCCTTGGCCCCCCTGAAGATCTTGAAGAGACCCAGTACTTC,CASTRLGPPEDLEETQYF,TRBV28,NA,NA,TRBJ2-5
TGTGCCAGCAGTTTCGCAAGTAGCGATCTTTCGATGGTGACCCAGTACTTC,CASSFASSDLSMVTQYF,TRBV7-9,NA,once,TRBJ2-5
TGTGCCAGCAGCGTAGGCTATCAGTCGGAGCAGTTCTTC,CASSVGYQSEQFF,TRBV9,NA,NA,TRBJ2-1
TGTGCCAGCAGCGTAGGAGGGGGAACCGGGGAGCTGTTTTTT,CASSVGGGTGELFF,TRBV9,NA,NA,TRBJ2-2
TGTGCCAGCAGTTCGAACCCAGGATTCTACGAGCAGTACTTC,CASSSNPGFYEQYF,TRBV27,NA,NA,TRBJ2-7
TGTGCCACCAGCAGAGATTGGGTAGCGGGAGGGCAAAATGAGCAGTTCTTC,CATSRDWVAGGQNEQFF,TRBV15,TRBD2,NA,TRBJ2-1
TGTGCCAGCAGCTCTTTACTATCCTACGAGCAGTACTTC,CASSSLLSYEQYF,TRBV11-2,NA,NA,TRBJ2-7
TGTGCCAGTACGCACAGGGGTGGGTACAATGAGCAGTTCTTC,CASTHRGGYNEQFF,TRBV19,TRBD1,NA,TRBJ2-1
TGTGCCAGCAGCTTACAGGGGGGTACCTACAATGAGCAGTTCTTC,CASSLQGGTYNEQFF,TRBV7-9,NA,NA,TRBJ2-1
TGTGCCAGCAGCGTAGGGGGGGACAGATCTTACGAGCAGTACTTC,CASSVGGDRSYEQYF,TRBV9,NA,NA,TRBJ2-7
TGCAGCGTTGAAAACGGGAGAGAGGAGCAGTTCTTC,CSVENGREEQFF,TRBV29-1,NA,NA,TRBJ2-1
TGTGCCAGCAGCCATGGCGGGGGTACAGATACGCAGTATTTT,CASSHGGGTDTQYF,TRBV16,TRBD2,NA,TRBJ2-3
TGTGCCAGCAGCCAACGACCGAGCCAAGAGACCCAGTACTTC,CASSQRPSQETQYF,TRBV7-9,NA,NA,TRBJ2-5
TGTGCCAGCAAGGCTAGCGGGAGCTCCTACAATGAGCAGTTCTTC,CASKASGSSYNEQFF,TRBV25-1,TRBD2,NA,TRBJ2-1
TGTGCCATCAGCCCACAGCAAAACACTGAAGCTTTCTTT,CAISPQQNTEAFF,TRBV10-3,NA,NA,TRBJ1-1
TGTGCCAGCAGCTCAACAGCGTGGGGCAATCAGCCCCAGCATTTT,CASSSTAWGNQPQHF,TRBV7-2,NA,NA,TRBJ1-5
TGTGCCAGCAGCCGGCGACCAACTAATGAAAAACTGTTTTTT,CASSRRPTNEKLFF,TRBV7-8,NA,NA,TRBJ1-4
TGTGCCAGCAGTTACCCCGGGGGGACCGGGGAGCTGTTTTTT,CASSYPGGTGELFF,TRBV6-6,TRBD2,NA,TRBJ2-2
TGTGCCAGCAGTCCCCCGGGAGCGGGTCAAGAGACCCAGTACTTC,CASSPPGAGQETQYF,TRBV27,NA,once,TRBJ2-5
TGTGCCAGCAGCCCCAGTGTAGGGGAGAAAGCCTACGAGCAGTACTTC,CASSPSVGEKAYEQYF,TRBV27,NA,NA,TRBJ2-7
TGTGCCAGCAGCCCTCCCGGGGGGTCCAATGAGCAGTTCTTC,CASSPPGGSNEQFF,TRBV9,TRBD2,NA,TRBJ2-1
TGTGCCAGCAGCCCATATAGCGGGAGTATGTACGAGCAGTACTTC,CASSPYSGSMYEQYF,TRBV9,TRBD2,NA,TRBJ2-7
TGCGCCAGCAGAGGAGAGACCCAGTACTTC,CASRGETQYF,TRBV5-1,NA,few,TRBJ2-5
TGTGCCAGCAGCCCCCTGGCAGTCGGCGAGCAGTACTTC,CASSPLAVGEQYF,TRBV4-2,NA,NA,TRBJ2-7
TGTGCCAGCAGCCAAGAACCCCTCTCCTACGAGCAGTACTTC,CASSQEPLSYEQYF,TRBV14,NA,NA,TRBJ2-7
TGTGCCAGCAGCTTATCACCAGGACTTATCGGCGAGCAGTACTTC,CASSLSPGLIGEQYF,TRBV7-9,NA,NA,TRBJ2-7
TGTGCCAGCAGCTTACCCAGCGGGGCATCGCCTAGCACAGATACGCAGTATTTT,CASSLPSGASPSTDTQYF,TRBV13,TRBD2,NA,TRBJ2-3